This T cell receptor (beta chain) comes out of a study of shared clonotypes between healthy human individuals. There are 16 residues in the CDR3. Remarks on this clone: Its antigen is unknown.

In the original analysis: Owing to the provision of junction-only sequences devoid of quality scores by immunoSEQ, filtering differed. Assay: immunoSEQ multiplex PCR; the TCRdb copy retains only in-frame clones and omits some. The DNA was the basis for D and trimming; V, J and clone size are from that table. The sample shows about 640,000 clones, roughly 78% of them seen only once. Study results and limitations: The generation probabilities recorded for non-shared clonotypes fell below those of clonotypes shared by all four donors.

This clonotype was obtained from a woman between 25 and 40 years old in good health. Sequenced material: memory CD4+ T cells sorted from blood. Subset specified: CD45RA-negative fraction. The chain combines TRBV1 with TRBJ2-1; the table's D call, TRBD2, was not checked against the DNA. TRBV1 is shown as a pseudogene. CDR3 bases: TGCACCAGCAGCCGGGGGAGACTAGCGGGAAATAATGAGCAGTTCTTC. It is translated as CTSSRGRLAGNNEQFF.